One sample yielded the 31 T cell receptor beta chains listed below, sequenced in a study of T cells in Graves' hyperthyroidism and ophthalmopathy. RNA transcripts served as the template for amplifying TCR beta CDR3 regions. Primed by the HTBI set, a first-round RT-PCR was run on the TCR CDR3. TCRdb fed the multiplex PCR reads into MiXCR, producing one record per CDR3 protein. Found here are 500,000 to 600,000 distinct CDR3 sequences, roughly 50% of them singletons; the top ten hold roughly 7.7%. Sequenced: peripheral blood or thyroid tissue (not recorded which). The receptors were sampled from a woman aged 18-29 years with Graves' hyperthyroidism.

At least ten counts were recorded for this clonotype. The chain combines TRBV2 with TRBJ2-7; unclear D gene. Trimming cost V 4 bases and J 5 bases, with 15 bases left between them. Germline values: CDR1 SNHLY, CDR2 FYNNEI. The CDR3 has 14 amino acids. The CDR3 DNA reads TGTGCCAGCAGTGCGGAGCAATTGTTGGACGAGCAGTACTTC. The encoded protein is CASSAEQLLDEQYF.

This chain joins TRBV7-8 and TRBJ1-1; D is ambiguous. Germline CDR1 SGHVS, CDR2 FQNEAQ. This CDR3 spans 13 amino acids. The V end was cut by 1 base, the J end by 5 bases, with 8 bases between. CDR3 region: CASSLEDATEAFF. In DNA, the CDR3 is TGTGCCAGCAGCTTAGAGGACGCGACTGAAGCTTTCTTT. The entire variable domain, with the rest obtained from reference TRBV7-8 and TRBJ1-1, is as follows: GAGVSQSPRYKVAKRGQDVALRCDPISGHVSLFWYQQALGQGPEFLTYFQNEAQLDKSGLPSDRFFAERPEGSVSTLKIQRTQQEDSAVYLCASSLEDATEAFFGQGTRLTVV.

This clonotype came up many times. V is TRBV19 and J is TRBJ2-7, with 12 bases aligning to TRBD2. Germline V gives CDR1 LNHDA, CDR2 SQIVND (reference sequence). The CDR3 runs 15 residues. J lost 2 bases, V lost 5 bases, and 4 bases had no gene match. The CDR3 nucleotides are TGTGCCAGTAGTCCCCGGACTAGCGGGGCCTACGAGCAGTACTTC. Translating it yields CASSPRTSGAYEQYF.

The CDR3 spells CASSLSLKKLSYEQYF. Here the CDR3 DNA reads TGTGCCAGCAGTTTATCGTTAAAGAAACTTTCCTACGAGCAGTACTTC. The chain joins TRBV7-9 to TRBJ2-7; D remains unclear. This CDR3 region has 16 residues. CDR1 is SEHNR and CDR2 is FQNEAQ in the germline V gene (reference sequence). Trimming took off 6 bases at V and 1 base at J, with 19 bases between the two ends. Supplemented by reference TRBV7-9 and TRBJ2-7, the full variable domain reads DTGVSQNPRHKITKRGQNVTFRCDPISEHNRLYWYRQTLGQGPEFLTYFQNEAQLEKSRLLSDRFSAERPKGSFSTLEIQRTEQGDSAMYLCASSLSLKKLSYEQYFGPGTRLTVT.

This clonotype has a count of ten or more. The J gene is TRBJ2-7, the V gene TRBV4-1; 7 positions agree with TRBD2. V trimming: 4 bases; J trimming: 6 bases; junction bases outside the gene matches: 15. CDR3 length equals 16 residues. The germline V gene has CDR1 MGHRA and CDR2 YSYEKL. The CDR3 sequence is CASSPMGGRGESEQYF. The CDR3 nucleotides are TGCGCCAGCAGCCCGATGGGCGGGAGAGGTGAATCCGAGCAGTACTTC.

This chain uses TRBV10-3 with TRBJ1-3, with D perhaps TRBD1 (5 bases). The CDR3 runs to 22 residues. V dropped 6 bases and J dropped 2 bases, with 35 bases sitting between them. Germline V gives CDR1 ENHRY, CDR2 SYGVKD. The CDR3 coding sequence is TGTGCCATCAGACGCGACAGCCCTAACACCGGGGCGTCAGAAGTAACTGGAAACACCATATATTTT. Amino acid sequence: CAIRRDSPNTGASEVTGNTIYF.

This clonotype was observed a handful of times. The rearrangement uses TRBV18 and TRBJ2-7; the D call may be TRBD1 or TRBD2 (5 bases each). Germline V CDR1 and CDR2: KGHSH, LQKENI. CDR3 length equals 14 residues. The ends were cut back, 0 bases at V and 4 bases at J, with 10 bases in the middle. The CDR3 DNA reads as TGTGCCAGCTCACCACCCGGGACCGAGTACGAGCAGTACTTC. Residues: CASSPPGTEYEQYF.

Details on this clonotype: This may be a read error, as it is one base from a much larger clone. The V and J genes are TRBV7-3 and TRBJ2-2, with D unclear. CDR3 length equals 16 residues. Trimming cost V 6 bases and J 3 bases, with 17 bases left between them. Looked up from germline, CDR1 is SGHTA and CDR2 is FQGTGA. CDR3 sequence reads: CASSAESPGYTGELFF. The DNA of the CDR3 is TGTGCCAGCAGTGCAGAAAGTCCGGGTTACACCGGGGAGCTGTTTTTT.

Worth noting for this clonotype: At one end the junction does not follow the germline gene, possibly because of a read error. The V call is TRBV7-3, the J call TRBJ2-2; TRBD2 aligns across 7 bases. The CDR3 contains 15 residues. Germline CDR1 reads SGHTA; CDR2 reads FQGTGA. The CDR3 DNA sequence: TGTGCCAGCAGCTTACGGGGGACTAACACCGGGGAGCTGCTTTTT. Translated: CASSLRGTNTGELLF.

The CDR3 nucleotides read TGTGCCACCAGTGATGCTAGACAGGGGGCAGGGGCCAACGTCCTGACTTTC. Amino acid sequence: CATSDARQGAGANVLTF. V is TRBV24-1 and J is TRBJ2-6; 10 bases match TRBD1. This CDR3 has 17 residues. Germline V gene data show CDR1 as KGHDR and CDR2 as SFDVKD. The ends lost 3 bases at V and 4 bases at J; junction bases unmatched: 5.

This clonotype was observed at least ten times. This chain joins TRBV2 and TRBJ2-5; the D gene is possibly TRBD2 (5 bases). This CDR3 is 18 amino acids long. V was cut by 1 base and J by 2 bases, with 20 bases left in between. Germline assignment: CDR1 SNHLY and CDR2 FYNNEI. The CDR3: CASSEGTFMDVGQETQYF. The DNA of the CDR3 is TGTGCCAGCAGTGAAGGGACTTTTATGGATGTAGGGCAAGAGACCCAGTACTTC.

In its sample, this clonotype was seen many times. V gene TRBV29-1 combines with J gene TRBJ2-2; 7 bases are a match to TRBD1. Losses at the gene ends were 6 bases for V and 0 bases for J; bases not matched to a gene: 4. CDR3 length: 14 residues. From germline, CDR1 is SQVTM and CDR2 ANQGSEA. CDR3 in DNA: TGCAGCGTGACCGGGACAGCGAACACCGGGGAGCTGTTTTTT. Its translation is CSVTGTANTGELFF.

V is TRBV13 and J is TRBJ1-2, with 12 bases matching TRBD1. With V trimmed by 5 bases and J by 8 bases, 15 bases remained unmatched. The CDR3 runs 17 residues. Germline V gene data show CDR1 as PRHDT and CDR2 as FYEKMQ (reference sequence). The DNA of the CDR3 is TGTGCCAGCAGCCGTAAAGGGACAGGGGGCGCTTCCCGAGGCTACACCTTC. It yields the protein CASSRKGTGGASRGYTF.

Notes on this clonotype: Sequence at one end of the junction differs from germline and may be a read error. The CDR3 loop reads CAGSETGGGGYGYTF. The DNA for the CDR3 is TGCGCCGGCAGTGAGACCGGTGGGGGGGGCTATGGCTACACCTTC. V is TRBV10-2 and J is TRBJ1-2; a weak D match, TRBD1 (5 bases). Germline V gene data show CDR1 as WSHSY and CDR2 as SAAADI. The CDR3 is 15 residues long.

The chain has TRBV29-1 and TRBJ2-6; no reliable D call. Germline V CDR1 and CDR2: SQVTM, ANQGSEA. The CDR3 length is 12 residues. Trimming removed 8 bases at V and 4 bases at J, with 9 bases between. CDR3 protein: CSTTTGANVLTF. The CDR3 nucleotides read TGCAGCACCACGACAGGGGCCAACGTCCTGACTTTC.

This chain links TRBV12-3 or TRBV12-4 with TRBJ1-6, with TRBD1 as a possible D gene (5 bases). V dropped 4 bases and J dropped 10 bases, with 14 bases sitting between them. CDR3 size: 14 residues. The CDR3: CASSSGHTESPLHF. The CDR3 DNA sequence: TGTGCCAGCAGTTCGGGGCATACGGAATCACCCCTCCACTTT.

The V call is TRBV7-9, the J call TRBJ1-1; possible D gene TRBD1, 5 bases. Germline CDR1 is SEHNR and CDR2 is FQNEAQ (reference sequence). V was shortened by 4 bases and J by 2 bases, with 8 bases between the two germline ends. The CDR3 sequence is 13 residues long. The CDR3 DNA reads TGTGCCAGCAGCTCCGGACATAACACTGAAGCTTTCTTT. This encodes CASSSGHNTEAFF.

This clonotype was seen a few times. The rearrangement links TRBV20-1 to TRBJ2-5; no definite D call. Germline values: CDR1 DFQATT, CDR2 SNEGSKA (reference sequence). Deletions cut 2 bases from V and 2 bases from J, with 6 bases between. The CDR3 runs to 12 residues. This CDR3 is CSARTTQETQYF. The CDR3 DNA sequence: TGCAGTGCTAGAACAACTCAAGAGACCCAGTACTTC.

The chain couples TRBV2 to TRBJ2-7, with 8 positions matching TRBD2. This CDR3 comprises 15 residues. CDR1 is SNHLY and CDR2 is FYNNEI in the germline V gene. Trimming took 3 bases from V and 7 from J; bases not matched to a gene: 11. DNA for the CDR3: TGTGCCAGCAGTGAGGACAGCGGGGGAACCGGGGAGCAGTACTTC. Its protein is CASSEDSGGTGEQYF.

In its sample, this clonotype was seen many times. The CDR3 loop is CASSQGRGNTEAFF. Here the CDR3 DNA reads TGTGCCAGCAGTCAAGGTCGAGGAAACACTGAAGCTTTCTTT. V and J are TRBV2 and TRBJ1-1; D remains ambiguous. Deletions cut 5 bases from V and 2 bases from J, with 12 bases between. Germline V lookup: CDR1 SNHLY, CDR2 FYNNEI. The length of the CDR3 is 14 residues.

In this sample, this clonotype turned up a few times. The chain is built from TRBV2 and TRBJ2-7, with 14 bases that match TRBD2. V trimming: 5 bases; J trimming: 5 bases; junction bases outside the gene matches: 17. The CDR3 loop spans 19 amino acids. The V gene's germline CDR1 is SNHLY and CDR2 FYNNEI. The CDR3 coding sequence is TGTGCCAGCAGTTCGTGGACGGGACAGGGACTAGCGGGAGACAACGAGCAGTACTTC. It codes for CASSSWTGQGLAGDNEQYF.

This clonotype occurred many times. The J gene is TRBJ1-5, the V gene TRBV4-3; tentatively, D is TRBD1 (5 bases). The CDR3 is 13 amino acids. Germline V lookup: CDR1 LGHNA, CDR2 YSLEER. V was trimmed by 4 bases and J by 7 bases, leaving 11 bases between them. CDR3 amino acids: CASSPGQSQPQHF. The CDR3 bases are TGCGCCAGCAGCCCCGGACAATCCCAGCCCCAGCATTTT.

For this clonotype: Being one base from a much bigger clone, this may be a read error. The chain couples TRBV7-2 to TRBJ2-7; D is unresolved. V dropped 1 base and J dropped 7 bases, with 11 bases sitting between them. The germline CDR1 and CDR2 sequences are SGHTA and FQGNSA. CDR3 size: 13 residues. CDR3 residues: CASSLEKWGEQYF. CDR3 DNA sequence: TGTGCCAGCAGCTTAGAAAAGTGGGGTGAGCAGTACTTC.

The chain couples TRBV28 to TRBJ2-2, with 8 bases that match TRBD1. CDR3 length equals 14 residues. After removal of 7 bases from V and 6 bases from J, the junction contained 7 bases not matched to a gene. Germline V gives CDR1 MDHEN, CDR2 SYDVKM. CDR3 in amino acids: CASKTQGAAGELFF. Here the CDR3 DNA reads TGTGCCAGCAAGACTCAGGGGGCGGCCGGGGAGCTGTTTTTT.

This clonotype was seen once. In DNA form, the CDR3 reads TGTGCCAGCAGTGGGTGGCAGGGATTTGTTGACGCCATATATTTT. Amino acids: CASSGWQGFVDAIYF. The V call is TRBV2, the J call TRBJ1-3; a weak D match, TRBD1 (5 bases). Germline loops: CDR1 SNHLY, CDR2 FYNNEI. The ends were cut back, 4 bases at V and 11 bases at J, with 21 bases in the middle. The CDR3 consists of 15 residues.

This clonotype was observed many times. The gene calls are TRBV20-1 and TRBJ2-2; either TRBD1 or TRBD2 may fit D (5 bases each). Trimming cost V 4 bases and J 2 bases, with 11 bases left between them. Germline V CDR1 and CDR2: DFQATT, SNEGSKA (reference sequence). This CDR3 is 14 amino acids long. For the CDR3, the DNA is TGCAGTGCTAAGGGACGGATCAACACCGGGGAGCTGTTTTTT. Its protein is CSAKGRINTGELFF.

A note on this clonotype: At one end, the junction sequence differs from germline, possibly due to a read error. The CDR3 spells CASSLAGGSSYEQRLTDTQYF. CDR3 DNA sequence: TGCGCCAGCAGCTTGGCGGGAGGCTCCTCCTACGAGCAGCGACTCACAGATACGCAGTATTTT. The chain employs TRBV7-9 and TRBJ2-3, with 8 positions matching TRBD2. CDR3 size: 21 residues. CDR1 is SEHNR, CDR2 FQNEAQ, per germline (reference sequence).

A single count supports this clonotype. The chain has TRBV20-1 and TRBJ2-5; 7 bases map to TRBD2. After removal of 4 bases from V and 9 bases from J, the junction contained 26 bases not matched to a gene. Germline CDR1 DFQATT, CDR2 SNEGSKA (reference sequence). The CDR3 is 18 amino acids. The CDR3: CSAIGGLGVGGRGEAQYF. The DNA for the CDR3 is TGCAGTGCTATAGGTGGTCTGGGTGTCGGCGGGAGAGGCGAGGCCCAGTACTTC.

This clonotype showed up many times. CDR3 in DNA: TGTGCCAGCAGCTTGGAGGGCGGTGGCTATGGCTACACCTTC. Translated: CASSLEGGGYGYTF. The rearrangement joins TRBV5-8 to TRBJ1-2; D is uncertain. Germline V gives CDR1 SGHTS, CDR2 YDEGEE. V was cut by 0 bases and J by 4 bases, with 10 bases left in between. The length of the CDR3 is 14 residues.

The DNA for the CDR3 is TGCAGCGTTGAAGATCAAGGGAGCTATGGCTACACCTTC. This sequence encodes CSVEDQGSYGYTF. The V gene is TRBV29-1, the J gene TRBJ1-2; the D is unclear. Trimming removed 0 bases from V and 4 bases from J, with 9 bases in between. Germline CDR1 is SQVTM and CDR2 is ANQGSEA. The CDR3 runs to 13 residues.

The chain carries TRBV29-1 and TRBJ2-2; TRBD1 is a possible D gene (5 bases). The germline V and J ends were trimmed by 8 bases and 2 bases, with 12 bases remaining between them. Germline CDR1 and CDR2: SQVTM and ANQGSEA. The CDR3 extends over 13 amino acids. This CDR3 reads CSSGRDNTGELFF. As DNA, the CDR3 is TGCAGCTCTGGCAGGGATAACACCGGGGAGCTGTTTTTT.